This TCR beta chain was identified during a study of CD8+ T cells in alopecia areata. Study information: Each of the treated patients was given oral tofacitinib, 5 to 10 mg twice daily, for moderate-to-severe alopecia areata.

CDR1 and CDR2 (germline): SGHTA, FQGNSA. Trimming pared 5 bases from V and 6 bases from J, leaving 15 bases between. The CDR3 runs to 14 residues. RNA, once extracted, was reverse transcribed into cDNA for use as the sequencing template. Assay: immunoSEQ multiplex PCR; the TCRdb copy retains only in-frame clones and omits some. Of fewer than 80,000 clones in the sample, approximately 58% were seen once. This rearrangement joins TRBV7-2 to TRBJ2-3; D is ambiguous. The sample consisted of CD8+ T cells sorted from blood, taken at week 0. This receptor was taken from a human donor with alopecia areata. In DNA form, the CDR3 reads TGTGCCAGCAGCACATCTGTCGGCGAGGATACGCAGTATTTT. Translation gives CASSTSVGEDTQYF.